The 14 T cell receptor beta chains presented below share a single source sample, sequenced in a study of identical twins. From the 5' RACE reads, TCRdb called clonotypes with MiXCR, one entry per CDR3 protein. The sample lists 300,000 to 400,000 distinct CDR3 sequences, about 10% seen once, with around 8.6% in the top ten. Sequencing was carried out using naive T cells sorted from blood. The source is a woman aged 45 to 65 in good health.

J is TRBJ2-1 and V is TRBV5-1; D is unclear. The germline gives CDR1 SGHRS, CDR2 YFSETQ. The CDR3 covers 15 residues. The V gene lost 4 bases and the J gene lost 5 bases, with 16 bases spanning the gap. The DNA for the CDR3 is TGCGCCAGCAGCCTTTCTACTATGCTCGACAATGAGCAGTTCTTC. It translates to CASSLSTMLDNEQFF.

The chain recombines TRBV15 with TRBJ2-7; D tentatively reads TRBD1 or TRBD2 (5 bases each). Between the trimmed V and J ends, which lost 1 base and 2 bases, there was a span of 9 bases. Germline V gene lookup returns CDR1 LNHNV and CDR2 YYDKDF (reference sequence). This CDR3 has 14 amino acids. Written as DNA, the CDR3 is TGTGCCACCAGCAGAGCTACGGGGCCCTACGAGCAGTACTTC. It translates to CATSRATGPYEQYF. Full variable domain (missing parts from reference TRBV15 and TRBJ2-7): DAMVIQNPRYQVTQFGKPVTLSCSQTLNHNVMYWYQQKSSQAPKLLFHYYDKDFNNEADTPDNFQSRRPNTSFCFLDIRSPGLGDTAMYLCATSRATGPYEQYFGPGTRLTVT.

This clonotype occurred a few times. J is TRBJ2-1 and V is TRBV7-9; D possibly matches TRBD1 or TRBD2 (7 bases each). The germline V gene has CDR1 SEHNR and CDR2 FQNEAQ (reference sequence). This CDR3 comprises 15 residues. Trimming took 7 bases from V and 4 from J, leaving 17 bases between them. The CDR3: CASTTWEGAYNEQFF. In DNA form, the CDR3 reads TGTGCCAGCACCACGTGGGAGGGGGCATACAATGAGCAGTTCTTC.

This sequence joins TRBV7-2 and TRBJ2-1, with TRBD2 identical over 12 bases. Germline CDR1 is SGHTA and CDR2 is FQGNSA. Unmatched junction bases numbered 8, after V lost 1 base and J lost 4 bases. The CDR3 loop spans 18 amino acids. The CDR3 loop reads CASSLVVWGLAGYNEQFF. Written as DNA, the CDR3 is TGTGCCAGCAGCTTAGTGGTCTGGGGACTAGCGGGTTACAATGAGCAGTTCTTC.

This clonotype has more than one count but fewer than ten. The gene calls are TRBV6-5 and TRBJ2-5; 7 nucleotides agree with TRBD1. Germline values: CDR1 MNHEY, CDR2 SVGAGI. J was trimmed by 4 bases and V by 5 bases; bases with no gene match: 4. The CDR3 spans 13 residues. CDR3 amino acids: CASSQDRRETQYF. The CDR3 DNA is TGTGCCAGCAGTCAGGACAGGAGAGAGACCCAGTACTTC.

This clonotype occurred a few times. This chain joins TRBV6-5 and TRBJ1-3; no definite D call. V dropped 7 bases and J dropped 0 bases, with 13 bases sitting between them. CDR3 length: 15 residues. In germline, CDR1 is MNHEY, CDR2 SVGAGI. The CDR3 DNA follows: TGTGCCAGCACTTTCTCGAGGGTCTCTGGAAACACCATATATTTT. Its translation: CASTFSRVSGNTIYF.

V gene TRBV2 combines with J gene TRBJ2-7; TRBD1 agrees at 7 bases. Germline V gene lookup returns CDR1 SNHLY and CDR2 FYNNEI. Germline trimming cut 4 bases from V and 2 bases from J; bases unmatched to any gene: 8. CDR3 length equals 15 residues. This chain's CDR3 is CASSGAGDSPYEQYF. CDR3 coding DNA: TGTGCCAGCAGTGGGGCTGGGGACAGTCCCTACGAGCAGTACTTC. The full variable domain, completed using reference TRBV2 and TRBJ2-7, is EPEVTQTPSHQVTQMGQEVILRCVPISNHLYFYWYRQILGQKVEFLVSFYNNEISEKSEIFDDQFSVERPDGSNFTLKIRSTKLEDSAMYFCASSGAGDSPYEQYFGPGTRLTVT.

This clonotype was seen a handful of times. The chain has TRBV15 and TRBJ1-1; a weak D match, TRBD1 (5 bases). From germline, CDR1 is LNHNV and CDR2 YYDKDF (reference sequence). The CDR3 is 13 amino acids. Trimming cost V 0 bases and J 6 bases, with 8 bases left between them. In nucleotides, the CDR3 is TGTGCCACCAGCAGAGATGGAGGGGCTGAAGCTTTCTTT. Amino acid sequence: CATSRDGGAEAFF.

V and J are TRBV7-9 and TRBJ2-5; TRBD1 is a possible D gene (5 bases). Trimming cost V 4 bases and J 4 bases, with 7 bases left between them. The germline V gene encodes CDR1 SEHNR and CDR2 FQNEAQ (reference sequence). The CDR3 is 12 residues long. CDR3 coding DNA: TGTGCCAGCAGCTGGGGCACAGAGACCCAGTACTTC. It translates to CASSWGTETQYF. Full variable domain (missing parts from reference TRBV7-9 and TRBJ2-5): DTGVSQNPRHKITKRGQNVTFRCDPISEHNRLYWYRQTLGQGPEFLTYFQNEAQLEKSRLLSDRFSAERPKGSFSTLEIQRTEQGDSAMYLCASSWGTETQYFGPGTRLLVL.

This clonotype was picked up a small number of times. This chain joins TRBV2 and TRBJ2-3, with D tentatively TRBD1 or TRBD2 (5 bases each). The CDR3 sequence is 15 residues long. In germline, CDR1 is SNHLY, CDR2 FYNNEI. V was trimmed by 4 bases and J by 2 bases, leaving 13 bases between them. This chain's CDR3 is CASSGGPRHTDTQYF. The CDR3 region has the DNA TGTGCCAGCAGTGGGGGACCTCGGCACACAGATACGCAGTATTTT.

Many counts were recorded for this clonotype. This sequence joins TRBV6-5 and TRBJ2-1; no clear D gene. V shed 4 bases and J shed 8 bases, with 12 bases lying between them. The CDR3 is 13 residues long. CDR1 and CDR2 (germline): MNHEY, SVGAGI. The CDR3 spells CASSFPYDDEQFF. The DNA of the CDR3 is TGTGCCAGCAGTTTTCCCTACGACGATGAGCAGTTCTTC.

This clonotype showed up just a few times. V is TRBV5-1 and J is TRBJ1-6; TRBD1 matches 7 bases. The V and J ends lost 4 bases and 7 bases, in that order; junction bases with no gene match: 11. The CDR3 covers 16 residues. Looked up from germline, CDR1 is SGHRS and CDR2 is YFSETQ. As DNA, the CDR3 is TGCGCCAGCAGCCTGGAGGGGGCGTCAACCAATTCACCCCTCCACTTT. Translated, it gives CASSLEGASTNSPLHF.

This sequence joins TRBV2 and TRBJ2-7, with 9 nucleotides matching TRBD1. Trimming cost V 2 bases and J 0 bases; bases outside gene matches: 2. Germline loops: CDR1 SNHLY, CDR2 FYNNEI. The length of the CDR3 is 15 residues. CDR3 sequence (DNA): TGTGCCAGCAGTGAACGGACAGGGGCCTCCTACGAGCAGTACGTC. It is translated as CASSERTGASYEQYV.

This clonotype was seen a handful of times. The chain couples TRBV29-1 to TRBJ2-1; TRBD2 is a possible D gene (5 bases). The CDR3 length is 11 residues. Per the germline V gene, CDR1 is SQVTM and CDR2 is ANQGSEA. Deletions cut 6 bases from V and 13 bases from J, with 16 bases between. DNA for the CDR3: TGCAGCGTGGTATTACCTGAGGGCCAGTTCTTC. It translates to CSVVLPEGQFF.